Described below is a single T cell receptor (beta chain) sequence and its context. As yet, its antigen is unknown. Researchers used genomic DNA as the template to profile TCR beta VDJ and CDR3. From the reads, TCRdb called clonotypes with MiXCR, one entry per CDR3 protein. The sample lists about 200,000 distinct CDR3 sequences; around 32% were seen once. These data originate in a study of CD8+CD57+ T cells in acquired aplastic anemia. Findings and caveats of the study: The study found no significant CD8+ Simpson's diversity difference between patients and controls. Shared by patients and controls, approximately 29 CD8+ CDR3s were abundant in patients.

The CDR3 loop spans 15 amino acids. V gave up 2 bases and J gave up 9 bases; unmatched junction bases: 7. Germline V gives CDR1 SGHAT, CDR2 FQDESV (reference sequence). The V and J genes are TRBV11-1 and TRBJ2-1, with TRBD1 matching over 10 bases. The specimen was sorted CD4+, CD8+, or CD8+CD57+ T cells (not recorded which) from PBMCs. The receptor comes from a human donor in good health, serving as a control. CDR3 sequence (DNA): TGTGCCAGCAGCTTAAGGGGGACAGGGGACCGTGAGCAGTTCTTC. Amino acid sequence: CASSLRGTGDREQFF.